These T cell receptor beta chains were read from a single sample in a study of vaccination and CD4 T cells after COVID-19. TCRdb called the PCR reads again in MiXCR, with one record for every CDR3 protein. The sample carries approximately 11,000 distinct CDR3 sequences, around 70% recorded once. No cognate antigen is known for these TCRs. The source material was CD4+ T cells from blood, cultured in vitro. These receptors were collected from a human donor who had recovered from COVID-19. CDR3s include the opening cysteine and the closing phenylalanine or tryptophan. D genes are given only for firm matches. Rows may omit the clone size; those that give it use once, few, many or a size class.

clone size: -
V gene: TRBV20-1
J gene: TRBJ1-5
D gene: -
CDR3 DNA: TGCAGTGCTAGTTGGGGGGATCAGCCCCAGCATTTT
CDR3 protein: CSASWGDQPQHF

clone size: -
V gene: TRBV28
J gene: TRBJ2-7
D gene: -
CDR3 DNA: TGTGCCAGCAGCACCGGACGGTTATATCTTTACGAGCAGTACTTC
CDR3 protein: CASSTGRLYLYEQYF

clone size: -
V gene: TRBV20-1
J gene: TRBJ1-2
D gene: -
CDR3 DNA: TGCAGTGCTAGACCCCACAAGGGGCCTAACTATGGCTACACCTTC
CDR3 protein: CSARPHKGPNYGYTF

clone size: -
V gene: TRBV20-1
J gene: TRBJ2-7
D gene: -
CDR3 DNA: TGCAGTGCTAGAGCCCTTTCGCGGGGACGTTACGAGCAGTACTTC
CDR3 protein: CSARALSRGRYEQYF

clone size: -
V gene: TRBV20-1
J gene: TRBJ1-1
D gene: -
CDR3 DNA: TGCAGTGCTAAGGCCTCCACTGAAGCTTTCTTT
CDR3 protein: CSAKASTEAFF

clone size: -
V gene: TRBV28
J gene: TRBJ1-5
D gene: -
CDR3 DNA: TGTGCCAGCAGGGCATCGGGGTCTCAGCCCCAGCATTTT
CDR3 protein: CASRASGSQPQHF

clone size: -
V gene: TRBV7-2
J gene: TRBJ2-5
D gene: -
CDR3 DNA: TGTGCCAGCAGCCCGAACTCGGGTCGGGAGACCCAGTACTTC
CDR3 protein: CASSPNSGRETQYF

clone size: -
V gene: TRBV6-2/TRBV6-3
J gene: TRBJ1-2
D gene: TRBD1
CDR3 DNA: TGTGCCAGCAGGCGACAGGGGACTAACTATGGCTACACCTTC
CDR3 protein: CASRRQGTNYGYTF

clone size: once
V gene: TRBV28
J gene: TRBJ1-5
D gene: -
CDR3 DNA: TGTGCCAGCAGTAGCCGGGCTTTAGGGCTCTTTAGCAATCAGCCCCAGCATTTT
CDR3 protein: CASSSRALGLFSNQPQHF

clone size: -
V gene: TRBV12-3/TRBV12-4
J gene: TRBJ2-7
D gene: TRBD2
CDR3 DNA: TGTGCCAGCCAGGGCGGGGGTGTCCACGAGCAGTACTTC
CDR3 protein: CASQGGGVHEQYF

clone size: few
V gene: TRBV20-1
J gene: TRBJ1-1
D gene: TRBD1
CDR3 DNA: TGCAGTGCTCTTCACGGACAGGGTGGCACTGAAGCTTTCTTT
CDR3 protein: CSALHGQGGTEAFF

clone size: once
V gene: TRBV6-2/TRBV6-3
J gene: TRBJ1-2
D gene: TRBD1
CDR3 DNA: TGTGCCAGCACCGGGACAGTCCATGGCTACACCTTC
CDR3 protein: CASTGTVHGYTF

clone size: -
V gene: TRBV7-9
J gene: TRBJ2-5
D gene: -
CDR3 DNA: TGTGCCAGCAGCTTAGGGGGGAAGGGGCAAGAGACCCAGTACTTC
CDR3 protein: CASSLGGKGQETQYF

clone size: -
V gene: TRBV7-2
J gene: TRBJ2-7
D gene: TRBD1
CDR3 DNA: TGTGCCAGCAGCACTCAAAATCGGGACAGGGACGAGCAGTACTTC
CDR3 protein: CASSTQNRDRDEQYF

clone size: -
V gene: TRBV7-8
J gene: TRBJ1-3
D gene: -
CDR3 DNA: TGTGCCAGCAGCCACTCTGGAAACACCATATATTTT
CDR3 protein: CASSHSGNTIYF

clone size: -
V gene: TRBV6-1
J gene: TRBJ2-7
D gene: TRBD1
CDR3 DNA: TGTGCCAGCCAGACAGGGGGCCTGTTTCGGCAGTACTTC
CDR3 protein: CASQTGGLFRQYF

clone size: -
V gene: TRBV28
J gene: TRBJ1-5
D gene: -
CDR3 DNA: TGTGCCAGCAGTTCGACACCCAGAAATCAGCCCCAGCATTTT
CDR3 protein: CASSSTPRNQPQHF